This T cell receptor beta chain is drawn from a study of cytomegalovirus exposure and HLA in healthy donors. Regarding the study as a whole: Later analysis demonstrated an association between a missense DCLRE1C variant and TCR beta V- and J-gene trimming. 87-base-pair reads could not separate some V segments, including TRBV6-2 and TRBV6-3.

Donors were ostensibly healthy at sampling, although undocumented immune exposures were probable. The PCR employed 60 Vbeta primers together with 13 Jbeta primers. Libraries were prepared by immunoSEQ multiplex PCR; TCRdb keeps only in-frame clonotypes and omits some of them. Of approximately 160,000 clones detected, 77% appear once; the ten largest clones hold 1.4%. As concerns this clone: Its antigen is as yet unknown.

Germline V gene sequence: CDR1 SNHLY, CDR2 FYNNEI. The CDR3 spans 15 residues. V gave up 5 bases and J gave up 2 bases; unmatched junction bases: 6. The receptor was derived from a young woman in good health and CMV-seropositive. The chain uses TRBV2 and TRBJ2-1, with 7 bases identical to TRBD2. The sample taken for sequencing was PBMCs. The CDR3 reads CASSMEAGTYNEQFF. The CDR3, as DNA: TGTGCCAGCAGTATGGAAGCGGGGACCTACAATGAGCAGTTCTTC.